Included here is one T cell receptor beta chain sequence, with context. Its specificity is unknown. V was pared by 3 bases and J by 5 bases, with 6 bases of the junction left unmatched. Germline V CDR1 and CDR2: SEHNR, FQNEAQ (reference sequence). The CDR3 extends over 14 amino acids. The authors extracted RNA and reverse transcribed it into cDNA as the sequencing template. Generated by immunoSEQ multiplex PCR, the TCRdb table keeps only in-frame clones and is missing some. The top ten hold around 4.3% of the sample, which has more than 200,000 clones, 55% to 70% seen once. This entry is derived from a study of CD8+ T cells in alopecia areata. Study context: Patients given treatment had severity scored by the percentage of scalp area affected. Study-level results: Tofacitinib significantly lowered scalp clonality and expanded CD8+ clones among the top 100. The link between baseline CD8+ expansion and response remains uncertain with one nonresponder.

Specified treatment: oral pan-JAK inhibitor, 5-10 mg twice daily. PBMCs provided sorted CD4+ and CD8+ T cells. The sequence came from a human donor with alopecia areata. Sequencing used CD4+ T cells sorted from blood, obtained at week 4, from a patient treated with tofacitinib. The chain combines TRBV7-9 with TRBJ2-7; TRBD2 aligns across 8 bases. The CDR3: CASSFGAGGHEQYF. In DNA, the CDR3 is TGTGCCAGCAGCTTTGGGGCGGGGGGCCACGAGCAGTACTTC.